This TCR beta chain was captured by sequencing in a study of blood T cell repertoires in COVID-19. Overall study: The study drew acute and convalescent COVID-19 samples from the United States, Italy and Spain.

The CDR3 length is 13 residues. V lost 5 bases and J lost 8; bases outside the gene matches: 8. The germline V gene has CDR1 GTSNPN and CDR2 SVGIG (reference sequence). Per the original methods: Amplifying reference gene primers gave estimates of nucleated cell counts. The table came from immunoSEQ multiplex PCR; TCRdb's copy has only in-frame clones and leaves some out. V and J calls plus clone size are reproduced from that table; the DNA served to infer D and trimming. The table records fewer than 350,000 clones, around 89% of them present only once. Study members were between about 18 and 90 years old and lived in some 22 US regions. Recovery among Cohort 3 donors was established by two negative PCRs, clearance, or symptom resolution.

Material for sequencing was PBMCs or T cells enriched from blood (not recorded which). This rearrangement joins TRBV30 to TRBJ2-3, with TRBD2 matching 9 bases. This TCR derives from a woman between 35 and 50 years old who had recovered from COVID-19. The CDR3 region is CAWGRGGSFTQYF. The CDR3 coding sequence is TGTGCCTGGGGGCGGGGGGGCTCCTTTACGCAGTATTTT. Drawing the rest from reference TRBV30 and TRBJ2-3, the complete variable domain is SQTIHQWPATLVQPVGSPLSLECTVEGTSNPNLYWYRQAAGRGLQLLFYSVGIGQISSEVPQNLSASRPQDRQFILSSKKLLLSDSGFYLCAWGRGGSFTQYFGPGTRLTVL.